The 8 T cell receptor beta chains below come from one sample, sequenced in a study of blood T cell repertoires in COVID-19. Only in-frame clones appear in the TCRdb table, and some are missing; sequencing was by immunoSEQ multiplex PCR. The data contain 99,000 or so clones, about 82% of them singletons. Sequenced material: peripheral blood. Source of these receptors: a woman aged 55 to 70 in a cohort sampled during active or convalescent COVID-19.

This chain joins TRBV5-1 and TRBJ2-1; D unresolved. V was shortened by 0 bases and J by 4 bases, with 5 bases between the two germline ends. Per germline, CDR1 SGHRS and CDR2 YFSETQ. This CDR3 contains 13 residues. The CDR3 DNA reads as TGCGCCAGCAGCTTGGCTAGGTACAATGAGCAGTTCTTC. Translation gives CASSLARYNEQFF.

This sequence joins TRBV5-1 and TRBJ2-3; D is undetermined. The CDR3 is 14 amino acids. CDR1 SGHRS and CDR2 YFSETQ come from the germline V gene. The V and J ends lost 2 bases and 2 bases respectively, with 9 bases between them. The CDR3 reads CASSFYQATDTQYF. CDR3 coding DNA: TGCGCCAGCAGCTTTTATCAGGCCACAGATACGCAGTATTTT.

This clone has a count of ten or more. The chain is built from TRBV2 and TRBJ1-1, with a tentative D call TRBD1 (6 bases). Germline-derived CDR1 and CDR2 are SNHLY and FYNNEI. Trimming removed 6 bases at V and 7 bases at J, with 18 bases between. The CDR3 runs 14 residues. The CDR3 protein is CASRVQGGSGEAFF. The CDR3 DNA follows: TGTGCCAGCAGAGTACAGGGAGGGAGCGGTGAAGCTTTCTTT.

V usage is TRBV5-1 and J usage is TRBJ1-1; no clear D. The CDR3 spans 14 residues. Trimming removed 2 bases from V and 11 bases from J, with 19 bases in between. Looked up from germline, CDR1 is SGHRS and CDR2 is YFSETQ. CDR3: CASSFNFDGRAAFF. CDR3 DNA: TGCGCCAGCAGCTTTAATTTTGACGGGAGGGCCGCTTTCTTT.

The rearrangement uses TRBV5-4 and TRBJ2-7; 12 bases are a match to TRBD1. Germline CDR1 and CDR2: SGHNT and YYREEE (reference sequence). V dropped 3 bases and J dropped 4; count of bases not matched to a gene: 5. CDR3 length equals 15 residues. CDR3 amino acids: CASSYPGQGAYEQYF. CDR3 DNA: TGTGCCAGCAGCTACCCGGGACAGGGGGCTTACGAGCAGTACTTC.

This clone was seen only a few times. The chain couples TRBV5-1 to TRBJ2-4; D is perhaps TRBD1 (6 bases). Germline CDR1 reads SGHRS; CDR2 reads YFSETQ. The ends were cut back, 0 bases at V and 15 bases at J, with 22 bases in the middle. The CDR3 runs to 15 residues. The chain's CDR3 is CASSLGRGRTVRGYF. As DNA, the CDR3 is TGCGCCAGCAGCTTGGGTAGAGGGCGGACAGTTCGTGGGTACTTC.

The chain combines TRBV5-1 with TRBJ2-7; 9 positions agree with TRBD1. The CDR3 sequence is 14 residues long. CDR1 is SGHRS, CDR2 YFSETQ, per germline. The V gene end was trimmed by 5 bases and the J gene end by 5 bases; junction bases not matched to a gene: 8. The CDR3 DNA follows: TGCGCCAGCAGGGGACAGGGTACAAGCGACGAGCAGTACTTC. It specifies CASRGQGTSDEQYF.

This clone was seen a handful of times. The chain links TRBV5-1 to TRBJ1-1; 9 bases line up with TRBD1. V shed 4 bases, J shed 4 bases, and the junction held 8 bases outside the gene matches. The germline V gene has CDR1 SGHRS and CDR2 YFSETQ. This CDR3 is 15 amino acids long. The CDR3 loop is CASSPRQGGFTEAFF. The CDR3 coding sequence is TGCGCCAGCAGCCCCCGACAGGGGGGTTTCACTGAAGCTTTCTTT.